The following is a T cell receptor beta chain sequence with its context. The data belong to a study of T cell changes during pregnancy in multiple sclerosis. Germline lookup yields CDR1 SGHKS and CDR2 YYEKEE (reference sequence). The CDR3 runs 16 residues. V was clipped by 1 base and J by 1 base; unmatched bases: 3. The assay was immunoSEQ multiplex PCR, and TCRdb's table has in-frame clones only and misses some. The repertoire has some 64,000 clones, 91% of them found once; the top ten carry over 2%. The receptor was derived from a female donor with multiple sclerosis, enrolled in a pregnancy study. The rearrangement uses TRBV5-5 and TRBJ2-2; TRBD1 agrees at 8 bases. Here the sequenced sample was peripheral blood, taken in the first trimester of pregnancy. CDR3 residues: CASSLNRGENTGELFF. In DNA form, the CDR3 reads TGTGCCAGCAGCTTGAACAGGGGGGAGAACACCGGGGAGCTGTTTTTT.